The T cell receptor beta chain under discussion was sequenced for a study of T cells in Graves' hyperthyroidism and ophthalmopathy. The source material, RNA transcripts, was used to amplify TCR beta CDR3 regions. HTBI primers were used for first-round RT-PCR of the TCR CDR3. From the multiplex PCR reads, TCRdb called clonotypes with MiXCR, one entry per CDR3 protein. The sample holds a few hundred thousand distinct CDR3 sequences, roughly 14% seen once. As to this clonotype: Its specificity is not known.

The study defined stable Graves' hyperthyroidism as no ophthalmopathy progression within 18 months. Uncontrolled infection, other autoimmune disease, pregnancy and lactation each barred patients from inclusion. Each 10 ml fresh peripheral blood draw supplied the PBMCs. Study results and caveats: Blood shared most expanded thyroid clonotypes above 0.001.

Sequencing was done on a sample of blood. This clonotype originated in a woman aged 25 to 39 with Graves' hyperthyroidism.

CDR3 in amino acids: CASSQGWRGSYNEQFF. The CDR3 DNA reads as TGTGCCAGCAGTCAGGGGTGGCGTGGCTCCTACAATGAGCAGTTCTTC. The chain carries TRBV3-1 and TRBJ2-1, with D possibly being TRBD1 (6 bases). The germline V gene encodes CDR1 LGHDT and CDR2 YNNKEL (reference sequence). The CDR3 is 16 amino acids. Between the trimmed V and J ends, which lost 6 bases and 0 bases, there was a span of 15 bases.